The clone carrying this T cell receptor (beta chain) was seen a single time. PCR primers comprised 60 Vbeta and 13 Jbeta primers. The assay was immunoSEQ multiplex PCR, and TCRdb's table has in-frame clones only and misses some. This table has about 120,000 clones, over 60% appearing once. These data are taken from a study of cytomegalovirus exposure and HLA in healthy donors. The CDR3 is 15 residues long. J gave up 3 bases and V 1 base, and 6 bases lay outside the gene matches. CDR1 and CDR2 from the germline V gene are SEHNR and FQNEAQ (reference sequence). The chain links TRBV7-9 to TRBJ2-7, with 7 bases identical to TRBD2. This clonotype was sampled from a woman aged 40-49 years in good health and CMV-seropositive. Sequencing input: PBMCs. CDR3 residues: CASSLGPGGDYEQYF. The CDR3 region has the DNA TGTGCCAGCAGCTTAGGCCCGGGGGGTGACTACGAGCAGTACTTC.